This TCR beta chain was recovered during a study of cytomegalovirus exposure and HLA in healthy donors. Overall study findings and caveats: In vitro data verified a few CMV-associated chains as specific for CMV antigens. An ancestry cluster, one associated with Asian ancestry, reportedly showed fewer N-insertions than the roughly 670-donor mean in a later analysis. V- and J-gene trimming in TCR beta was tied to a missense DCLRE1C variant by an analysis performed later.

Primers included in the PCR were 60 Vbeta and 13 Jbeta primers. Sequenced by immunoSEQ multiplex PCR; TCRdb stores in-frame clones only, minus some. Here the sample spans approximately 160,000 clones, 65% to 70% being singletons. Points on this clone: Its target is unknown.

This sequence originates from a woman under 30 in good health and CMV-seropositive. Sequences were obtained from PBMCs.

The CDR3 here is CAWGGQGRRMNTEAFF. DNA for the CDR3: TGTGCCTGGGGGGGACAGGGGCGTAGAATGAACACTGAAGCTTTCTTT. The chain is built from TRBV30 and TRBJ1-1; 10 nucleotides agree with TRBD1. Losses at the gene ends were 5 bases for V and 0 bases for J; bases not matched to a gene: 9. Germline CDR1 is GTSNPN and CDR2 is SVGIG (reference sequence). CDR3 length: 16 amino acids.